Listed below are T cell receptor beta chains from one sample, sequenced in a study of T-cell reconstitution after alpha-beta-depleted transplantation in children. MiXCR, run by TCRdb on the PCR reads, gives a single entry per CDR3 protein. This table holds 250,000 to 300,000 distinct CDR3 sequences, about a tenth found once. The sample here was PBMCs from the stem cell graft donor, taken from the stem cell graft. These TCRs come from a human donor who donated a stem cell graft to a child with SCID. Both conserved end residues are part of each CDR3. The order of the fields is J gene, V gene, CDR3 protein.

TRBJ1-5	TRBV20-1	CSAGRTGPDQPQHF
TRBJ2-7	TRBV20-1	CSANTGGGYEQYF
TRBJ1-2	TRBV9	CASSPEPGGGLGGYTF
TRBJ2-5	TRBV5-1	CASSLGQGTIQETQYF
TRBJ1-3	TRBV7-9	CASSPPRVGVGGNTIYF
TRBJ2-1	TRBV7-9	CASSLQQGGEQFF
TRBJ2-7	TRBV5-5	CASSLADSRDRDSYEQYF
TRBJ2-3	TRBV2	CANEGGPSTDTQYF
TRBJ2-2	TRBV9	CASSAYGDTGELYF
TRBJ2-1	TRBV12-3/TRBV12-4	CASSPGGRWNEQFF
TRBJ2-7	TRBV5-1	CASSLGPGGEQYF
TRBJ1-6	TRBV5-6	CASSFRGYNSPLHF
TRBJ2-5	TRBV18	CASSPLASGQETQYF
TRBJ2-1	TRBV15	CATSRGTAAISYNEQFF
TRBJ1-2	TRBV20-1	CSARDRTGHPYGYTF
TRBJ1-1	TRBV29-1	CSVVRGSDTEAFF
TRBJ1-1	TRBV12-3/TRBV12-4	CASSIASPRVLEAFF
TRBJ2-7	TRBV2	CASSEVGGSGFREQYF
TRBJ2-2	TRBV3-1	CASSPGGLSTGELFF
TRBJ2-7	TRBV5-1	CASSLTISTYEQYF
TRBJ1-5	TRBV5-1	CASSLTMDRVYQPQHF
TRBJ1-4	TRBV2	CASRAGQGDEKLFF
TRBJ2-7	TRBV18	CASSFRQGNEQYF
TRBJ2-7	TRBV12-3/TRBV12-4	CASSFRLAGDTYEQYF
TRBJ1-2	TRBV7-9	CASSTRDPSYGYTF
TRBJ1-4	TRBV9	CASTPRGTDSEKLFF
TRBJ2-1	TRBV7-3	CASSSDPDNEQFF
TRBJ2-7	TRBV5-5	CASSLEVETFYEQYF
TRBJ2-7	TRBV20-1	CSASGKSGGEVTKQYF
TRBJ1-3	TRBV12-3/TRBV12-4	CASNPTVDQGNTIYF
TRBJ1-6	TRBV6-5	CASTSLGSSYNSPLHF
TRBJ2-7	TRBV5-1	CASSLDSYSSYEQYF
TRBJ2-5	TRBV6-5	CASSYPPTDRVVGETQYF
TRBJ2-3	TRBV9	CASSVPPLPSQYF
TRBJ1-6	TRBV6-1	CASNLRGYNSPLHF
TRBJ1-2	TRBV20-1	CSAREKGQGRENYGYTF
TRBJ1-4	TRBV4-1	CASSQLPSGVGEKLFF
TRBJ2-1	TRBV9	CASSVGLAGRGSSYNEQFF
TRBJ1-1	TRBV3-1	CASSHETAGERDTEAFF
TRBJ2-5	TRBV7-3	CASSRTGAETQYF
TRBJ2-2	TRBV20-1	CSARDTLAGGPGELFF
TRBJ1-1	TRBV5-1	CASSLAGQDNEAFF
TRBJ1-2	TRBV5-5	CASSLGDRDFGTF
TRBJ1-2	TRBV9	CASSLGTVYGYTF
TRBJ2-2	TRBV7-3	CASSLAHRGGTGELFF
TRBJ2-5	TRBV20-1	CSAMKANRGLGETQYF
TRBJ1-5	TRBV10-2	CASSEGGLQPQHF
TRBJ2-4	TRBV20-1	CSAPGGAKNIQYF
TRBJ1-5	TRBV10-1	CASSEPGVFDQPQHF
TRBJ1-6	TRBV5-1	CASSPPTGGNSPLHF
TRBJ1-5	TRBV20-1	CSASQSDRRNQPQHF
TRBJ2-7	TRBV12-3/TRBV12-4	CASSFQVTYEQYF
TRBJ2-2	TRBV7-6	CASSSYAGELFF
TRBJ2-7	TRBV4-1	CASSQESVGTPPYEQYF
TRBJ2-2	TRBV5-5	CASSLRDRGAGELFF
TRBJ1-5	TRBV5-1	CASSLAGGWQPQHF
TRBJ2-3	TRBV20-1	CSARGDLGLADTQYF
TRBJ2-5	TRBV11-2	CASSGMRGKETQYF
TRBJ2-6	TRBV7-8	CASSSGQIPSGANVLTF
TRBJ1-2	TRBV2	CASNKPDRAHGYTF